This T cell receptor beta chain was recovered during a study of shared clonotypes between healthy human individuals. V lost 0 bases to trimming and J lost 9 bases; unmatched junction nucleotides: 4. This CDR3 comprises 14 residues. Per the germline V gene, CDR1 is LNHNV and CDR2 is YYDKDF (reference sequence). All donors qualified as healthy HIV-negative adults and had experienced no recent acute infections or vaccinations. Broader study findings: Naive subsets usually exceeded memory subsets in estimated richness.

Concerning this clone itself: Antigen specificity is unknown.

Data came from immunoSEQ multiplex PCR; TCRdb stores just in-frame clones and leaves some out. The repertoire consists of some 1,600,000 clones, with 95% to 99% occurring once and the leading ten covering roughly 0.42%. The sample consisted of naive CD4+ T cells sorted from blood. The sample's subset: CD45RA+ positively selected. The source of this sequence is a man aged 25 to 45 in good health. The chain recombines TRBV15 with TRBJ2-1, with TRBD1 matching 8 bases. This CDR3 is CATSRDRTGIEQFF. The CDR3 DNA sequence: TGTGCCACCAGCAGAGATAGGACAGGGATTGAGCAGTTCTTC.